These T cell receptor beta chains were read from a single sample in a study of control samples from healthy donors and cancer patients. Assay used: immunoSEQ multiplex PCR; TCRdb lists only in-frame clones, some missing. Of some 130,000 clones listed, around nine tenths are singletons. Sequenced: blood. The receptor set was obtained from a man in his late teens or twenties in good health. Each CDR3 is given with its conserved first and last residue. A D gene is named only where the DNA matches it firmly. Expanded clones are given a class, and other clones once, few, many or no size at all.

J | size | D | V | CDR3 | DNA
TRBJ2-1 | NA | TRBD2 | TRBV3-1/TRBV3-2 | CASSRTRLAGGDYNEQFF | TGTGCCAGCAGCCGGACCCGACTAGCGGGGGGTGACTACAATGAGCAGTTCTTC
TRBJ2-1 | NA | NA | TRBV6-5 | CASRLTSNYEQFF | TGTGCCAGCAGACTGACTAGTAACTATGAGCAGTTCTTC
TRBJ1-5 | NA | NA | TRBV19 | CASKGPNQPQHF | TGTGCCAGTAAGGGGCCCAATCAGCCCCAGCATTTT
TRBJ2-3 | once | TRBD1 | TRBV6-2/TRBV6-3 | CASSYSPDRGGDTQYF | TGTGCCAGCAGTTACTCCCCGGACAGGGGAGGAGATACGCAGTATTTT
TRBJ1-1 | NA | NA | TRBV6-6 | CASGGEALNTEAFF | TGTGCCAGCGGCGGGGAGGCCTTGAACACTGAAGCTTTCTTT
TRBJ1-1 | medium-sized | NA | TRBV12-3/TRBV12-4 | CASRLSGGAEAFF | TGTGCCAGCAGACTATCAGGCGGCGCTGAAGCTTTCTTT
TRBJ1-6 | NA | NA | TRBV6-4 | CASSTSLTVSYNSPLHF | TGTGCCAGCAGCACTTCCCTGACAGTCTCCTATAATTCACCCCTCCACTTT
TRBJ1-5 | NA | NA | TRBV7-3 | CATPLDGQNSNQPQHF | TGTGCCACTCCACTCGACGGCCAGAATAGCAATCAGCCCCAGCATTTT
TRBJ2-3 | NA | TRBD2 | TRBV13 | CASSLGDLAGSTDTQYF | TGTGCCAGCAGCTTAGGTGATCTAGCGGGGAGCACAGATACGCAGTATTTT
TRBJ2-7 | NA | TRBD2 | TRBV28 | CASSLWGLAEPSSYEQYF | TGTGCCAGCAGTTTATGGGGACTAGCGGAACCTAGCTCCTACGAGCAGTACTTC
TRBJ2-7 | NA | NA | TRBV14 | CASSQETGNYEQYF | TGTGCCAGCAGCCAAGAAACAGGAAACTACGAGCAGTACTTC
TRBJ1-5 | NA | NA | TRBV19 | CASSPGALGNQPQHF | TGTGCCAGTAGTCCCGGTGCGTTAGGCAATCAGCCCCAGCATTTT
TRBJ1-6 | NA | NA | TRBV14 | CASSQDRSRASPLHF | TGTGCCAGCAGCCAAGATAGGTCCCGGGCTTCACCCCTCCACTTT
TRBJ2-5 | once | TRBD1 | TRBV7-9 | CASSSGQGLTETQYF | TGTGCCAGCAGCTCCGGACAGGGTCTAACGGAGACCCAGTACTTC
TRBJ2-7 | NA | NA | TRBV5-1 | CASSLEGSYEQYF | TGCGCCAGCAGCTTGGAGGGGTCCTACGAGCAGTACTTC
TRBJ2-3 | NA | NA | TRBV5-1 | CASSSQEGDTQYF | TGCGCCAGCAGCTCACAGGAGGGAGATACGCAGTATTTT
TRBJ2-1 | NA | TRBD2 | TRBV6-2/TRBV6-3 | CASSYSGTSGSSAYNEQFF | TGTGCCAGCAGTTACTCCGGGACTAGCGGGAGTAGTGCCTACAATGAGCAGTTCTTC
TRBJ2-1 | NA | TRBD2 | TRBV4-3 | CASSQGLAGGLGNEQFF | TGCGCCAGCAGCCAGGGACTAGCGGGAGGGCTGGGCAATGAGCAGTTCTTC
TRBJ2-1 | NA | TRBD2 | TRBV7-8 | CASSLGTRGNEQFF | TGTGCCAGCAGCTTAGGGACTAGGGGCAATGAGCAGTTCTTC
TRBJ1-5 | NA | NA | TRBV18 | CASSPNTGLSNQPQHF | TGTGCCAGCTCACCAAACACAGGGCTAAGCAATCAGCCCCAGCATTTT
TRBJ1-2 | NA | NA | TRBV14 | CASSNSANYGYTF | TGTGCCAGCAGCAACAGCGCTAACTATGGCTACACCTTC
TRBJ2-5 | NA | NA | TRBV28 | CASSSRYQGGLKETQYF | TGTGCCAGCAGTTCGAGGTATCAGGGTGGACTCAAAGAGACCCAGTACTTC
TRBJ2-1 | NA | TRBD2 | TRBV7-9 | CASSRLAGERNEQFF | TGTGCCAGCAGTCGACTAGCGGGAGAGCGGAATGAGCAGTTCTTC
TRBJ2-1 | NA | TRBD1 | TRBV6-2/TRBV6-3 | CASSYTTGGNEQFF | TGTGCCAGCAGTTACACGACAGGGGGGAATGAGCAGTTCTTC
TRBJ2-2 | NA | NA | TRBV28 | CASRTARTGELFF | TGTGCCAGCCGGACGGCCCGAACCGGGGAGCTGTTTTTT
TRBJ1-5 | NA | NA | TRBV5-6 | CASSFQGWVQPQHF | TGTGCCAGCAGCTTTCAGGGTTGGGTTCAGCCCCAGCATTTT
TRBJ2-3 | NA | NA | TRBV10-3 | CAIRGPSTDTQYF | TGTGCCATCAGGGGACCCAGCACAGATACGCAGTATTTT
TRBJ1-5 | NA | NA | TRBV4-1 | CASSPPGKSAGQPQHF | TGCGCCAGCAGCCCTCCGGGCAAATCGGCCGGTCAGCCCCAGCATTTT
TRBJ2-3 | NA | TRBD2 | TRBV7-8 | CASSLAGTSGRQDTQYF | TGTGCCAGCAGCTTAGCCGGGACTAGCGGGAGGCAAGATACGCAGTATTTT
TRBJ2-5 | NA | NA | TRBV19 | CASSIKTGTKYEETQYF | TGTGCCAGTAGTATCAAAACCGGGACGAAATATGAAGAGACCCAGTACTTC
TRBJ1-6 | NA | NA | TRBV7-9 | CASSPTSLNSPLHF | TGTGCCAGCAGCCCTACTTCCCTTAATTCACCCCTCCACTTT
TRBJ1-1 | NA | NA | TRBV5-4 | CASSWGQGNTEAFF | TGTGCCAGCAGCTGGGGTCAGGGGAACACTGAAGCTTTCTTT
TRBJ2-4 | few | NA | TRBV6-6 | CASSYVESKNIQYF | TGTGCCAGCAGTTACGTGGAATCCAAAAACATTCAGTACTTC
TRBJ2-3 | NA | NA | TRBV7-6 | CAGDGSVITDTQYF | TGTGCCGGCGACGGCAGCGTAATCACAGATACGCAGTATTTT
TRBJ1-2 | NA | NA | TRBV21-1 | CASSKESPMGDYGYTF | TGTGCCAGCAGCAAAGAGTCCCCTATGGGAGACTATGGCTACACCTTC